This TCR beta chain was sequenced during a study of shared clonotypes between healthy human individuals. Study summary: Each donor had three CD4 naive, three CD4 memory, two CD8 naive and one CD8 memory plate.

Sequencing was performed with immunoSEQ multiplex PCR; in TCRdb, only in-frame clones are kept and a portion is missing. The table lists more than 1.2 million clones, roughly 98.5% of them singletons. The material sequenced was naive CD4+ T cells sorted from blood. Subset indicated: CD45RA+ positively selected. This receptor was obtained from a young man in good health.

The CDR3 DNA is TGTGCCAGCTCACTGCTACACCCTAGCGGGAGTGGCGACACCGGGGAGCTGTTTTTT. This sequence encodes CASSLLHPSGSGDTGELFF. This sequence joins TRBV18 and TRBJ2-2; 10 nucleotides line up with TRBD2. Germline V gives CDR1 KGHSH, CDR2 LQKENI. The CDR3 extends over 19 amino acids. V lost 4 bases, J lost 3 bases, and 14 bases stayed unmatched.